This paragraph reports one T cell receptor beta chain. Next came a second PCR, run for about 7 to 12 cycles, which used a sample-barcoded 5' primer along with a J-beta primer mix. Each CDR3 protein is one row after TCRdb ran MiXCR on the 5' RACE reads. Of over 1,500,000 distinct CDR3 sequences in the sample, approximately 50% were seen once. The CDR3 extends over 14 amino acids. The V and J ends lost 0 bases and 2 bases, in that order; junction bases with no gene match: 4. Looked up from germline, CDR1 is DFQATT and CDR2 is SNEGSKA (reference sequence). These data originate in a study of blood T cells in healthy people across ages.

V is TRBV20-1 and J is TRBJ2-7; 7 bases match TRBD1. The source of this sequence is a woman in her thirties or forties in good health. The specimen sequenced was blood. DNA for the CDR3: TGCAGTGCTAGAGATGGGGACAGAACCTACGAGCAGTACTTC. Protein: CSARDGDRTYEQYF.